This T cell receptor (beta chain) stems from a study of T cell changes during pregnancy in multiple sclerosis. Method: immunoSEQ multiplex PCR; TCRdb's copy keeps in-frame clones and lacks some. The table has roughly 40,000 clones, about 85% seen once. The CDR3 runs to 13 residues. Germline V gene lookup returns CDR1 SNHLY and CDR2 FYNNEI. The V end lost 3 bases, the J end lost 1 base, and 7 bases lay between the germline ends. This clone was seen a single time. This sample comprised CD4+ T cells from peripheral blood mononuclear cells, obtained after pregnancy. This clonotype was obtained from a female donor with multiple sclerosis, enrolled in a pregnancy study. The V gene is TRBV2, the J gene TRBJ2-7, with D uncertain. The CDR3 DNA reads as TGTGCCAGCAGTGAGGCGGTGTCCTACGAGCAGTACTTC. As protein: CASSEAVSYEQYF.